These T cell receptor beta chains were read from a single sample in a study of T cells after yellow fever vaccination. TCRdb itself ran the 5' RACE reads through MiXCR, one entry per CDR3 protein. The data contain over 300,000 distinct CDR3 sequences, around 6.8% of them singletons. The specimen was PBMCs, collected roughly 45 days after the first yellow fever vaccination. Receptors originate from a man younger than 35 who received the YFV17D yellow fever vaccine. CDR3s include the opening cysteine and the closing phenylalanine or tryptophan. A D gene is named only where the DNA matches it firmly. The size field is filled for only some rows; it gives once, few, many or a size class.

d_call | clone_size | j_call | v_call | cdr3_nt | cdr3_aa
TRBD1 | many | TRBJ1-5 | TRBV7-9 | TGTGCCAGCAGCTTAGTTGGGACAGGGGATGAACCCCAGCATTTT | CASSLVGTGDEPQHF
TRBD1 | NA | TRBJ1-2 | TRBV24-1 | TGTGCCACCAGAACCTTGAGGCGGACAGGGAATGGAACGGACGGCTACACCTTC | CATRTLRRTGNGTDGYTF
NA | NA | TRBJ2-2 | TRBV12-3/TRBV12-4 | TGTGCCAGCAGTTTTGACAAATACACCGGGGAGCTGTTTTTT | CASSFDKYTGELFF
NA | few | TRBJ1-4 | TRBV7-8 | TGTGCCAGCAGCTCGTACAGGGCCCCCCGGGAAAAACTGTTTTTT | CASSSYRAPREKLFF
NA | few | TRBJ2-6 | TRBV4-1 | TGCGCCAGCAGCCAAGATGCTGGGGCTGGGGCCAACGTCCTGACTTTC | CASSQDAGAGANVLTF
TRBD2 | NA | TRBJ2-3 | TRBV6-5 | TGTGCCAGCAGTTCCCCGACTAGCGGGGGGGCCCTAGATACGCAGTATTTT | CASSSPTSGGALDTQYF
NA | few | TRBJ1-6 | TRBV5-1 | TGCGCCAGCAGCTTGGGACAAGCAAGCTCCTATAATTCACCCCTCCACTTT | CASSLGQASSYNSPLHF
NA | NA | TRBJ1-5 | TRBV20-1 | TGCAGTGCTCATTCCCCACAGCGACATCAGCCCCAGCATTTT | CSAHSPQRHQPQHF
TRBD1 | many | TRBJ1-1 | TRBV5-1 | TGCGCCAGCAGCTCCGGGACAGGCACTGAAGCTTTCTTT | CASSSGTGTEAFF
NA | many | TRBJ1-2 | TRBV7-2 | TGTGCCAGCAGCTTAGCAGGGGGCTATGGCTACACCTTC | CASSLAGGYGYTF
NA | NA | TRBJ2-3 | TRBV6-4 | TGTGCCAGCAGTGGGGACGCAACAGATACGCAGTATTTT | CASSGDATDTQYF
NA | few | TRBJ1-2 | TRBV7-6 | TGTGCCAGCAGCCCGAGGGGGGTGGATGGCTACACCTTC | CASSPRGVDGYTF
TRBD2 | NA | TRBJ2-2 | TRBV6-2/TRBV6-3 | TGTGCCAGCAGCTTCGACCCGGGACTAGCTACCGGGGAGCTGTTTTTT | CASSFDPGLATGELFF
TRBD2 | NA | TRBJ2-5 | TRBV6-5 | TGTGCCAGCAGTTCCCTTTTAGCGGGGAAGGAGACCCAGTACTTC | CASSSLLAGKETQYF
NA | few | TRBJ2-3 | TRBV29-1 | TGCAGCGTTGTTAGGTCGGATACGCAGTATTTT | CSVVRSDTQYF